The 18 T cell receptor beta chains below were found in one sample sequenced in a study of control samples from healthy donors and cancer patients. Data came from immunoSEQ multiplex PCR; TCRdb stores just in-frame clones and leaves some out. Here the sample spans roughly 95,000 clones, 80% to 95% being singletons. Sequencing used blood. All receptors derive from a human donor in good health. The donor label of this sample is uncertain.

J is TRBJ2-7 and V is TRBV5-1; perhaps TRBD2 as D (6 bases). V was pared by 4 bases and J by 3 bases, with 14 bases between. The CDR3 extends over 14 amino acids. Germline-derived CDR1 and CDR2 are SGHRS and YFSETQ. CDR3 region: CASSEPGLDYEQYF. CDR3 bases: TGCGCCAGCAGCGAACCGGGACTTGACTACGAGCAGTACTTC.

The chain employs TRBV10-1 and TRBJ2-2, with a possible D match to TRBD1 (6 bases). Trimming took 2 bases from V and 2 from J, leaving 12 bases between them. The CDR3 sequence is 16 residues long. Germline assignment: CDR1 WNHNN and CDR2 SYGVQD (reference sequence). The CDR3 nucleotides are TGCGCCAGCAGTGAGACCACAGGGATCAACACCGGGGAGCTGTTTTTT. Translation gives CASSETTGINTGELFF.

The V gene is TRBV7-8, the J gene TRBJ2-3; unclear D gene. The CDR3 length is 17 residues. In germline, CDR1 is SGHVS, CDR2 FQNEAQ. Trimming pared 0 bases from V and 2 bases from J, leaving 15 bases between. CDR3 sequence: CASSLAADGSSTDTQYF. CDR3 DNA: TGTGCCAGCAGCTTAGCGGCGGACGGATCCTCCACAGATACGCAGTATTTT.

The V call is TRBV18, the J call TRBJ1-4; 7 nucleotides match TRBD1. V lost 3 bases, J lost 8 bases, and 9 bases stayed unmatched. Germline lookup yields CDR1 KGHSH and CDR2 LQKENI. The CDR3 has 15 residues. The CDR3 region is CASSPDRTGQEKLFF. In DNA form, the CDR3 reads TGTGCCAGCTCACCTGACCGGACAGGACAGGAAAAACTGTTTTTT. Supplemented by reference TRBV18 and TRBJ1-4, the full variable domain reads NAGVMQNPRHLVRRRGQEARLRCSPMKGHSHVYWYRQLPEEGLKFMVYLQKENIIDESGMPKERFSAEFPKEGPSILRIQQVVRGDSAAYFCASSPDRTGQEKLFFGSGTQLSVL.

The CDR3 protein is CATSEGGPHGNEQFF. The CDR3 bases are TGTGCCACCAGTGAGGGGGGACCACATGGCAATGAGCAGTTCTTC. V usage is TRBV24-1 and J usage is TRBJ2-1; TRBD2 might be the D (6 bases). V lost 4 bases, J lost 6 bases, and 15 bases lay in between. The CDR3 loop spans 15 amino acids. Germline V gene data show CDR1 as KGHDR and CDR2 as SFDVKD.

This clone was recorded once. This chain uses TRBV9 with TRBJ2-3; TRBD2 agrees at 11 bases. Germline assignment: CDR1 SGDLS and CDR2 YYNGEE. The trim removed 0 bases at V and 5 bases at J, leaving 14 bases unmatched. This CDR3 region has 19 residues. CDR3 loop: CASSVATQVPGLAVDTQYF. In DNA, the CDR3 is TGTGCCAGCAGCGTAGCTACCCAAGTACCGGGACTAGCGGTAGATACGCAGTATTTT.

V and J are TRBV5-1 and TRBJ1-2; 8 bases map to TRBD1. From germline, CDR1 is SGHRS and CDR2 YFSETQ. The CDR3 contains 14 residues. The junction had 4 bases not matched to a gene; V was cut back by 4 bases and J by 2 bases. DNA of the CDR3: TGCGCCAGCAGCATGACAGGGGCCAACTATGGCTACACCTTC. Translation gives CASSMTGANYGYTF. Full variable domain (rest looked up from reference TRBV5-1 and TRBJ1-2): KAGVTQTPRYLIKTRGQQVTLSCSPISGHRSVSWYQQTPGQGLQFLFEYFSETQRNKGNFPGRFSGRQFSNSRSEMNVSTLELGDSALYLCASSMTGANYGYTFGSGTRLTVV.

The rearrangement links TRBV29-1 to TRBJ2-2, with 8 bases identical to TRBD1. With 5 bases clipped from V and 6 bases from J, the junction kept 5 bases outside the gene matches. Germline V gene data show CDR1 as SQVTM and CDR2 as ANQGSEA. The CDR3 extends over 13 amino acids. The CDR3, as DNA: TGCAGCGTTCAGACAGGGGATGCCGGGGAGCTGTTTTTT. Protein: CSVQTGDAGELFF.

V is TRBV5-1 and J is TRBJ2-7; 8 nucleotides align to TRBD2. Looked up from germline, CDR1 is SGHRS and CDR2 is YFSETQ. This CDR3 contains 14 residues. The trim removed 0 bases at V and 4 bases at J, leaving 3 bases unmatched. Written as DNA, the CDR3 is TGCGCCAGCAGCTTGGCGGGGGGGCTATACGAGCAGTACGTC. Translation: CASSLAGGLYEQYV.

Regarding this clone: An end of the junction differs from the germline gene, which may be a read error. The chain uses TRBV28 and TRBJ1-2; unclear D gene. The CDR3 is 12 residues long. Germline V lookup: CDR1 MDHEN, CDR2 SYDVKM. The CDR3 DNA is TGTGCCAACAGTGTACAGAACTATGGCTACACCTTC. It is translated as CANSVQNYGYTF.

The J gene is TRBJ1-2, the V gene TRBV19, with unresolved D. Germline lookup yields CDR1 LNHDA and CDR2 SQIVND (reference sequence). The CDR3 consists of 16 residues. V was pared by 1 base and J by 2 bases, with 14 bases between. This CDR3 reads CASSIVQAAPNYGYTF. For the CDR3, the DNA is TGTGCCAGTAGTATAGTTCAGGCAGCACCAAACTATGGCTACACCTTC.

This clone appeared once. The CDR3 region has the DNA TGTGCTAGTGGAACAGACCGGGACAGCTTTAACTATGGCTACACCTTC. This translates into CASGTDRDSFNYGYTF. V gene TRBV12-5 combines with J gene TRBJ1-2; 7 nucleotides line up with TRBD1. V was pared by 6 bases and J by 1 base, with 11 bases of the junction left unmatched. Germline-derived CDR1 and CDR2 are LGHNT and FRNRAP. The CDR3 covers 16 residues.

V usage is TRBV7-2 and J usage is TRBJ1-2; weak D call: TRBD1 (5 bases). Deletions cut 4 bases from V and 4 bases from J, with 16 bases between. In germline, CDR1 is SGHTA, CDR2 FQGNSA. The CDR3 runs 15 residues. The CDR3 spells CASSSGTGRIYGYTF. CDR3 coding DNA: TGTGCCAGCAGCTCCGGGACCGGCCGGATCTATGGCTACACCTTC.

The rearrangement links TRBV5-4 to TRBJ1-1; 11 nucleotides match TRBD1. V gave up 4 bases and J gave up 1 base; unmatched junction bases: 3. CDR1 and CDR2 (germline): SGHNT, YYREEE (reference sequence). The CDR3 covers 15 residues. The CDR3 DNA follows: TGTGCCAGCAGCGTCGGGACAGGGGGGAACACTGAAGCTTTCTTT. Encoded protein: CASSVGTGGNTEAFF.

The rearrangement uses TRBV10-2 and TRBJ2-3, with unresolved D. V was shortened by 0 bases and J by 7 bases, with 5 bases between the two germline ends. The CDR3 spans 12 residues. CDR1 is WSHSY and CDR2 is SAAADI in the germline V gene. The DNA of the CDR3 is TGCGCCAGCAGTGAGTCAGGAAATACGCAGTATTTT. Its protein product is CASSESGNTQYF.

By frequency in the sample, this clone is medium-sized. The rearrangement uses TRBV25-1 and TRBJ1-2; a possible D gene is TRBD1 (6 bases). With 5 bases removed from V and 4 bases from J, the gap between germline ends came to 14 bases. Per germline, CDR1 MGHDK and CDR2 SYGVNS. This CDR3 spans 14 amino acids. CDR3 residues: CASSLQGYGYGYTF. CDR3 DNA sequence: TGTGCCAGCAGTTTACAGGGTTATGGCTATGGCTACACCTTC.

The chain joins TRBV18 to TRBJ2-4; 7 nucleotides agree with TRBD1. The V gene's germline CDR1 is KGHSH and CDR2 LQKENI. Trimming at V came to 3 bases and at J to 5 bases, leaving 4 bases not matched to a gene. There are 14 residues in the CDR3. CDR3 amino acids: CASSPGQQENIQYF. The DNA for the CDR3 is TGTGCCAGCTCACCGGGACAGCAAGAAAACATTCAGTACTTC.

The genes are TRBV6-5 and TRBJ1-1, with TRBD1 matching over 10 bases. CDR1 is MNHEY and CDR2 is SVGAGI in the germline V gene. With 7 bases clipped from V and 10 bases from J, the junction kept 3 bases outside the gene matches. CDR3 length: 11 residues. DNA of the CDR3: TGTGCCAGCAAAAGACAGGGGGCAGCTTTCTTT. Its protein is CASKRQGAAFF.